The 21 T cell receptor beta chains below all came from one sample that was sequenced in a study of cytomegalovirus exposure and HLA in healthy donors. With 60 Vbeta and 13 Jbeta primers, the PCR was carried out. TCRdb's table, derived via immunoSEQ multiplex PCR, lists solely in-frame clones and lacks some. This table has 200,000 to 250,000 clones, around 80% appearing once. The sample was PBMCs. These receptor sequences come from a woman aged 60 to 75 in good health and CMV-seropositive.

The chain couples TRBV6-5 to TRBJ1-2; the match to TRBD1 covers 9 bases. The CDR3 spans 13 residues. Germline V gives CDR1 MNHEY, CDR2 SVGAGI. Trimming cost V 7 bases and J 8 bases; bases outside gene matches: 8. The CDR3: CASNRNRGQGYTF. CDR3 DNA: TGTGCCAGCAATCGAAACAGGGGGCAAGGCTACACCTTC.

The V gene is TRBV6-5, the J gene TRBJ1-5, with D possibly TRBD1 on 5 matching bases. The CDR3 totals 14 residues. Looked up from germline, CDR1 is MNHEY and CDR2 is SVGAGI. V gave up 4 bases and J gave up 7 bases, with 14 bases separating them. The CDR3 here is CASSSQGVWQPQHF. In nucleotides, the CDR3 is TGTGCCAGCAGTTCCCAAGGGGTCTGGCAGCCCCAGCATTTT.

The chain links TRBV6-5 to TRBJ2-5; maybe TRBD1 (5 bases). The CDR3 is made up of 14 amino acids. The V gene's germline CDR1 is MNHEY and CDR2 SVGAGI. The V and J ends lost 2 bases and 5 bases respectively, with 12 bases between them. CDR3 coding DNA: TGTGCCAGCAGTTACAACCAGGGAAGGGAGACCCAGTACTTC. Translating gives CASSYNQGRETQYF.

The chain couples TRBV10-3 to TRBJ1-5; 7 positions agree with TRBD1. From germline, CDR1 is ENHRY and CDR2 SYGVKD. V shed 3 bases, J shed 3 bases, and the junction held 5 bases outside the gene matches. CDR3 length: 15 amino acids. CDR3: CAISDSTGNNQPQHF. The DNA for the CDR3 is TGTGCCATCAGTGACTCGACAGGGAACAATCAGCCCCAGCATTTT.

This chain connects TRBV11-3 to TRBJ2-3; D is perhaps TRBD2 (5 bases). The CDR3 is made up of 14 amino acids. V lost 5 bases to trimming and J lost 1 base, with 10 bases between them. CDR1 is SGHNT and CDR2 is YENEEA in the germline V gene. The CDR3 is CASSTRTGTDTQYF. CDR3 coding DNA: TGTGCCAGCAGCACCCGGACTGGCACAGATACGCAGTATTTT.

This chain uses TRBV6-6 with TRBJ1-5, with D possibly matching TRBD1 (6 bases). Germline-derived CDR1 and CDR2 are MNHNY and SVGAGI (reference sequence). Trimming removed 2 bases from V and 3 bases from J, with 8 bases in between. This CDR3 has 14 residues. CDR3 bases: TGTGCCAGCAGTTACCAGGGGTCCAATCAGCCCCAGCATTTT. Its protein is CASSYQGSNQPQHF.

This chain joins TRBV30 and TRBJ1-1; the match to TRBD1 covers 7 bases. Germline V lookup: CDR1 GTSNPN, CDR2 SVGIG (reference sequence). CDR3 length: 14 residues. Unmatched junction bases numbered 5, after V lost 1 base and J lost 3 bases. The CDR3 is CAWSALQGYTEAFF. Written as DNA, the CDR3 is TGTGCCTGGAGTGCACTACAGGGGTACACTGAAGCTTTCTTT.

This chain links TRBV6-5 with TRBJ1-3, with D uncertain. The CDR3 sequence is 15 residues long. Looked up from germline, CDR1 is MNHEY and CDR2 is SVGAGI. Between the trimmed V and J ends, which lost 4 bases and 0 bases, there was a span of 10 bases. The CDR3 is CASSSPRDSGNTIYF. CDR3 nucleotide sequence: TGTGCCAGCAGTTCCCCTCGGGACTCTGGAAACACCATATATTTT.

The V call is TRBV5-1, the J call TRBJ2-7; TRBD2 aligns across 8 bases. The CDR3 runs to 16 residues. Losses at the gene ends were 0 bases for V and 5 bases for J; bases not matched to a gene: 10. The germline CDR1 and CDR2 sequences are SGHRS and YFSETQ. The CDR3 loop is CASSLASRAGADEQYF. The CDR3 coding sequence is TGCGCCAGCAGCTTGGCCTCTCGAGCGGGAGCTGACGAGCAGTACTTC.

The CDR3 bases are TGTGCCAGCAGCTTAGGCAGCGGGAGGAGAGGGGATACGCAGTATTTT. Encoded protein: CASSLGSGRRGDTQYF. The chain uses TRBV5-4 and TRBJ2-3; 9 bases match TRBD2. Looked up from germline, CDR1 is SGHNT and CDR2 is YYREEE (reference sequence). The CDR3 has 16 residues. The V segment lost 2 bases and the J segment 6 bases; nucleotides outside the gene matches: 10.

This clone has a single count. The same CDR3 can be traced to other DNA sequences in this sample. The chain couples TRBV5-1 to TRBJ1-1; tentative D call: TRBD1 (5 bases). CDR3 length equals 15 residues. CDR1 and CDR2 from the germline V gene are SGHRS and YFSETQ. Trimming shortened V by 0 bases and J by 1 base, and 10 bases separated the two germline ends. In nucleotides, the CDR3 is TGCGCCAGCAGCTTGGTGGGGGGTGGGAACACTGAAGCTTTCTTT. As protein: CASSLVGGGNTEAFF.

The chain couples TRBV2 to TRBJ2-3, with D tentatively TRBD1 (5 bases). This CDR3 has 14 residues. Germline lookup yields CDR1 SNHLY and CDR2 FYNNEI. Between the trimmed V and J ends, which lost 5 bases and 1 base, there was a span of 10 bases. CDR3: CASSFQGGTDTQYF. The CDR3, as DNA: TGTGCCAGCAGTTTTCAGGGTGGCACAGATACGCAGTATTTT.

The CDR3 sequence is CASAPNHREGYGYTF. The CDR3 nucleotides are TGTGCCAGCGCCCCCAACCACAGGGAGGGGTATGGCTACACCTTC. V gene TRBV27 combines with J gene TRBJ1-2, with a weak D call TRBD1 (6 bases). This CDR3 is 15 amino acids long. Germline V lookup: CDR1 MNHEY, CDR2 SMNVEV (reference sequence). Trimming left V 8 bases short and J 5 bases short, with 21 bases between.

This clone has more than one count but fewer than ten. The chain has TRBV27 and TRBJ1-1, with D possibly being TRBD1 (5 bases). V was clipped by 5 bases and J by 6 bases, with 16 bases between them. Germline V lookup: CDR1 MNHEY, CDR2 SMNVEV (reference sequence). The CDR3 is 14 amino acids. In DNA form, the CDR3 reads TGTGCCAGCAGTCCCCAGGGTGTCTGGGCTGAAGCTTTCTTT. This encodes CASSPQGVWAEAFF.

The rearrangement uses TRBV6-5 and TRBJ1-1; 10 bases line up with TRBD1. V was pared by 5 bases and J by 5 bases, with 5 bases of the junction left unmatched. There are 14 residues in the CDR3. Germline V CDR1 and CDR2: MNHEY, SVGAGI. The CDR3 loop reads CASSLRTGGTEAFF. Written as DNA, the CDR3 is TGTGCCAGCAGTCTGCGGACAGGGGGAACTGAAGCTTTCTTT.

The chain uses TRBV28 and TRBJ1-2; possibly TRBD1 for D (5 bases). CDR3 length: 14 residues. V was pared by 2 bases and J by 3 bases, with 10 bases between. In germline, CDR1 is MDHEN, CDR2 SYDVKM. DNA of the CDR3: TGTGCCAGCAGTTTAGTGGCAGGGTACTATGGCTACACCTTC. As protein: CASSLVAGYYGYTF.

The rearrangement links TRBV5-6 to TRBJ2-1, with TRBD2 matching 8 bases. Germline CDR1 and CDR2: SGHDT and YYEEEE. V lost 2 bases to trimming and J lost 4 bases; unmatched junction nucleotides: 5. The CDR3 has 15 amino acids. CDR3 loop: CASSFVGLAYNEQFF. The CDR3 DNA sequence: TGTGCCAGCAGCTTTGTTGGACTAGCTTACAATGAGCAGTTCTTC.

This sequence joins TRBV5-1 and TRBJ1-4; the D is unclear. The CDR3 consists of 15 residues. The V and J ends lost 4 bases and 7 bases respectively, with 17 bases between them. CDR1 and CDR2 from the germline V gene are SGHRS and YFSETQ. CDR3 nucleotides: TGCGCCAGCAGCCCGGAGGGCGGGAAAGGTGAAAAACTGTTTTTT. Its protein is CASSPEGGKGEKLFF.

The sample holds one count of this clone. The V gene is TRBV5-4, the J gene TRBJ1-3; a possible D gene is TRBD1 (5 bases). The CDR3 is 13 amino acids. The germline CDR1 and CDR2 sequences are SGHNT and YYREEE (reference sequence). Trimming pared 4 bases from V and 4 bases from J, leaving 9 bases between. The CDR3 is CASSGAQGNTIYF. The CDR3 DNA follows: TGTGCCAGCAGCGGGGCCCAAGGAAACACCATATATTTT.

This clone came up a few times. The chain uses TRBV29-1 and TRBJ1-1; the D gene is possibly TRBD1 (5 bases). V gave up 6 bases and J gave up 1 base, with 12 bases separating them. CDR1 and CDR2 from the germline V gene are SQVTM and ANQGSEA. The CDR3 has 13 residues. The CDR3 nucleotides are TGCAGCGTGACAGTACAGCAGAACACTGAAGCTTTCTTT. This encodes CSVTVQQNTEAFF.

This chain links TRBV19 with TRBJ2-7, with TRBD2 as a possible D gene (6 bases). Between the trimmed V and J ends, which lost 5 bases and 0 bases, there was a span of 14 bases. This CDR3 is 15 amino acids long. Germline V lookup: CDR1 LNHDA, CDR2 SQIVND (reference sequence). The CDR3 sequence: CASSDYLAFSYEQYF. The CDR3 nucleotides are TGTGCCAGTAGTGACTATCTAGCGTTCTCCTACGAGCAGTACTTC.